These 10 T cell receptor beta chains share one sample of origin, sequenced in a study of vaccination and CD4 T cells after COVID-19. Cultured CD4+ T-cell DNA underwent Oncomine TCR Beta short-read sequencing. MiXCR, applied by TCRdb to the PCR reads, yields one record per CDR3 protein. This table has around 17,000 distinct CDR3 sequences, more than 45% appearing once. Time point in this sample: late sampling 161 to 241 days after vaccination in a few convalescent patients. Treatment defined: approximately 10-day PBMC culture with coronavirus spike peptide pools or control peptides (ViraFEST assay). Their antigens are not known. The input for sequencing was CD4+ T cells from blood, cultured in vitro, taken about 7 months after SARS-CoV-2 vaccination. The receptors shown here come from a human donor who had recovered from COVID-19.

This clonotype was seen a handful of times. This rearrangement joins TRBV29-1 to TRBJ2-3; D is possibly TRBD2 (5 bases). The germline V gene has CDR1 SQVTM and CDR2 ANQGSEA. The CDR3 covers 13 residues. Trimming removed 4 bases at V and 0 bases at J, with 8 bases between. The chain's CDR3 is CSVAGGSTDTQYF. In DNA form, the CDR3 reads TGCAGCGTTGCTGGCGGGAGCACAGATACGCAGTATTTT.

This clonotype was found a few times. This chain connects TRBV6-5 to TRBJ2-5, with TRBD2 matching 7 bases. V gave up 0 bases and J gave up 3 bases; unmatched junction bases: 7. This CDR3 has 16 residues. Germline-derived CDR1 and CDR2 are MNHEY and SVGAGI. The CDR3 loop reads CASSYSLASGKETQYF. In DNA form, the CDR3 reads TGTGCCAGCAGTTACTCGTTGGCTAGCGGAAAAGAGACCCAGTACTTC.

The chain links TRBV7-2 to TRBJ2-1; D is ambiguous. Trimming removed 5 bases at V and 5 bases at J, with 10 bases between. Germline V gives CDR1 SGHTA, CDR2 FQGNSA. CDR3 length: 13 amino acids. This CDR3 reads CASSRLTNNEQFF. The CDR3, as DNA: TGTGCCAGCAGCCGCCTCACTAACAATGAGCAGTTCTTC.

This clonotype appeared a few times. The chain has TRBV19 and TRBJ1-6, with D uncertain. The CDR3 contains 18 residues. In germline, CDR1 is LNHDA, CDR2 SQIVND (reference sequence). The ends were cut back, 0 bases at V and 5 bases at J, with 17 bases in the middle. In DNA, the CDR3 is TGTGCCAGTAGTATAGATCCCATCCGACTGAGCGATAATTCACCCCTCCACTTT. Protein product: CASSIDPIRLSDNSPLHF.

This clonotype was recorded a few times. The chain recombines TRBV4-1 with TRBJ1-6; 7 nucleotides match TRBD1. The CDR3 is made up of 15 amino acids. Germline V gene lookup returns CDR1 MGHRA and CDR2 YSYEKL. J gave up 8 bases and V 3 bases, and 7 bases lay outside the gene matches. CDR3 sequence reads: CASSHLQGRDSPLHF. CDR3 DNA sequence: TGCGCCAGCAGCCACCTACAGGGGAGGGATTCACCCCTCCACTTT.

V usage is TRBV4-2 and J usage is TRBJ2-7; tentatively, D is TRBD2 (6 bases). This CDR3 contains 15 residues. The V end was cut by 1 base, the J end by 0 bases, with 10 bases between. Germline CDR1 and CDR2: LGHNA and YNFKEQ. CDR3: CASSQGGASSYEQYF. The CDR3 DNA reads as TGTGCCAGCAGCCAAGGCGGGGCGAGCTCCTACGAGCAGTACTTC.

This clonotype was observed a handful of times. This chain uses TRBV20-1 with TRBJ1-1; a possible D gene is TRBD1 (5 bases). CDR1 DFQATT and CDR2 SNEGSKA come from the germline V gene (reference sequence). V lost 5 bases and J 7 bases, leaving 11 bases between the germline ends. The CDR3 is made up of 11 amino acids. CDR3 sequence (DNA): TGCAGTGCTTGGGGGGGTGGTGAAGCTTTCTTT. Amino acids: CSAWGGGEAFF.

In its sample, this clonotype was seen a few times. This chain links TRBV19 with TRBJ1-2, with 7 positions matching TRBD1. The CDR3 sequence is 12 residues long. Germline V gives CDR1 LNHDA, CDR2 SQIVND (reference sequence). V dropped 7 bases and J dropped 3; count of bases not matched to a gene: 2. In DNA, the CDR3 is TGTGCCAGTATAACAGGGGACTATGGCTACACCTTC. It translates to CASITGDYGYTF.

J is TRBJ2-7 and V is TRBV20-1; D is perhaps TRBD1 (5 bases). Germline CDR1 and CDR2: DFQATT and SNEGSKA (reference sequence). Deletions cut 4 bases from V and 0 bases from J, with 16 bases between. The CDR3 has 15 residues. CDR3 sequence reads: CSATSRTTTSYEQYF. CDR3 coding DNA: TGCAGTGCTACCTCTAGGACAACCACCTCCTACGAGCAGTACTTC.

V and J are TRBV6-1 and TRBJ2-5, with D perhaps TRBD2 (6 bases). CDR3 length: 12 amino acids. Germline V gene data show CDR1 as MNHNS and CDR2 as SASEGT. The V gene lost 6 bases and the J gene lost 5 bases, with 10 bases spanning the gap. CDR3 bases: TGTGCCAGCAGCTGGGGGGAGGAGACCCAGTACTTC. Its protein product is CASSWGEETQYF.